This T cell receptor beta chain stems from a study of CD8 T cells in ankylosing spondylitis. Deletions cut 5 bases from V and 3 bases from J, with 14 bases between. Germline assignment: CDR1 DFQATT and CDR2 SNEGSKA (reference sequence). CDR3 length: 13 amino acids. Quantitative molecular-barcoded 5'-RACE generated the TCR beta libraries. TCRdb ran MiXCR on the 5' RACE reads and lists one entry per CDR3 protein. The sample carries some 200,000 distinct CDR3 sequences, about 20% recorded once. This clonotype appeared many times. Its antigen remains unknown. Study-wide results and caveats: Disease-linked clones reportedly showed significant enrichment in matched ankylosing spondylitis synovial fluid.

This chain uses TRBV20-1 with TRBJ2-7; tentatively, D is TRBD2 (6 bases). Sequencing was carried out using blood, either unsorted or a sorted T cell fraction (not recorded which). The sequence derives from a male donor aged 10-30 years with ankylosing spondylitis or in good health (not recorded which). The CDR3 bases are TGCAGTGCTTCCGCGACTAGTTTCTACGAGCAGTACTTC. This sequence encodes CSASATSFYEQYF.